This T cell receptor (beta chain) originates from a study of tumor-infiltrating lymphocytes in primary liver carcinoma. Overall study: Each sample had roughly 3.65 to 7.5 million productive TCRbeta reads regardless of tissue type. Regarding the study as a whole: Tumor region pairs showed greater overlap than either tumor-adjacent or tumor-blood pairs did.

V shed 7 bases and J shed 4 bases, with 16 bases lying between them. CDR3 size: 15 residues. From germline, CDR1 is MGHRA and CDR2 YSYEKL. As for this clonotype: Antigen: not known.

Starting material for RNA and DNA co-extraction consisted of roughly 17-31 mg of unsorted bulk tissue. Primary liver carcinomas in the patients were surgically resected. A primer matching the constant region was used to make TCR beta cDNA from 450 to 550 ng of total RNA. Investigators got TCR beta libraries out of three nested multiplex PCR rounds, done with slightly modified ARM-PCR. TRBV1-TRBV30 forward primers and a C-beta reverse primer were used in the first two PCR rounds, which each ran for around 10 cycles. TCRdb passed the multiplex PCR reads through MiXCR, listing each CDR3 protein once. The sample yields approximately 110,000 distinct CDR3 sequences, around 62% seen once.

This clonotype originated in a woman aged 55-70 years with primary liver carcinoma and hepatitis B virus infection. This chain connects TRBV4-1 to TRBJ2-2; D gene uncertain. The sequenced sample consisted of liver tumor tissue from sampling region 1. The subset denotes: tumor region T1, superior pole. CDR3 residues: CASKVGPVGTGELFF. The CDR3 nucleotides are TGCGCCAGCAAGGTAGGGCCGGTGGGCACCGGGGAGCTGTTTTTT.